The 26 T cell receptor beta chains reported below all come from one sample, sequenced in a study of monozygotic twins with inflammatory bowel disease. After re-calling the 5' RACE reads, TCRdb lists one entry per CDR3 protein, DNA absent. The listing records about 450,000 distinct CDR3 sequences. Sequencing was done on a sample of blood. The origin of the receptors is a human donor with ulcerative colitis or Crohn's disease, or a healthy co-twin of an affected twin (not recorded which).

J is TRBJ1-2 and V is TRBV7-2. The CDR3 spans 16 residues. The germline CDR1 and CDR2 sequences are SGHTA and FQGNSA. The CDR3 here is CASSLNSFSRESGYTF.

The chain couples TRBV6-2 or TRBV6-3 to TRBJ1-2; with no DNA, the TCRdb D assignment of TRBD1 cannot be verified. Germline V gene sequence: CDR1 MNHEY, CDR2 SVGEGT. CDR3 length: 15 residues. CDR3 amino acids: CATKETNRIPYGYTF.

The chain couples TRBV5-1 to TRBJ1-1. The CDR3 length is 14 residues. In germline, CDR1 is SGHRS, CDR2 YFSETQ. CDR3 sequence: CASSLEKGWGEAFF.

The CDR3 region is CASSTRTGDLFTDTQYF. The V and J genes are TRBV19 and TRBJ2-3; TCRdb calls TRBD1, which cannot be checked without DNA. The CDR3 has 17 amino acids. The V gene's germline CDR1 is LNHDA and CDR2 SQIVND (reference sequence).

This chain links TRBV7-2 with TRBJ2-7. The V gene's germline CDR1 is SGHTA and CDR2 FQGNSA. The CDR3 contains 16 residues. The CDR3 loop is CASSFPRTSSSYEQYF.

The chain couples TRBV5-1 to TRBJ2-1; TCRdb's D call, TRBD2, is unchecked because there is no DNA. The CDR3 totals 17 residues. Germline V gene data show CDR1 as SGHRS and CDR2 as YFSETQ. The chain's CDR3 is CASSSEGSGLSYNEQFF.

This chain uses TRBV5-1 with TRBJ2-7; without DNA, the TCRdb call of TRBD2 cannot be checked. Germline assignment: CDR1 SGHRS and CDR2 YFSETQ. The CDR3 runs to 14 residues. This chain's CDR3 is CASSLSGHGDEQYF.

CDR3 in amino acids: CASSLGTGNYEQYF. This chain uses TRBV7-2 with TRBJ2-7. This CDR3 contains 14 residues. CDR1 and CDR2 from the germline V gene are SGHTA and FQGNSA.

The CDR3 sequence: CASRSGELNTEAFF. The V and J genes are TRBV5-6 and TRBJ1-1; TCRdb lists TRBD1, though no DNA is available to test this call. The CDR3 runs 14 residues. Germline V gene sequence: CDR1 SGHDT, CDR2 YYEEEE.

The V call is TRBV5-1, the J call TRBJ1-1; TCRdb lists TRBD1, though no DNA is available to test this call. Germline CDR1 is SGHRS and CDR2 is YFSETQ. The CDR3 runs 17 residues. CDR3 region: CASSLFGQGNKNTEAFF.

J is TRBJ2-7 and V is TRBV3-1; TCRdb indicates TRBD2, and absent DNA this call remains unverified. This CDR3 contains 15 residues. Per the germline V gene, CDR1 is LGHDT and CDR2 is YNNKEL (reference sequence). CDR3 amino acids: CASSASGTRSYEQYF.

The V call is TRBV5-1, the J call TRBJ2-7; absent DNA, TCRdb's TRBD1 call cannot be checked. This CDR3 comprises 13 residues. Germline assignment: CDR1 SGHRS and CDR2 YFSETQ. CDR3 sequence: CASSLGGGYEQYF.

The V and J genes are TRBV21-1 and TRBJ2-7. TRBV21-1 is listed as a pseudogene. The CDR3 loop spans 16 amino acids. CDR3 sequence: CASRRCIHDSSYEQYF.

This chain connects TRBV30 to TRBJ1-4. The CDR3 length is 15 residues. Germline lookup yields CDR1 GTSNPN and CDR2 SVGIG (reference sequence). The CDR3 reads CAWRVLASTNEKLFF.

This clonotype counts as medium-sized (0.01 to 0.1%) by frequency. This chain uses TRBV7-2 with TRBJ2-3; checking the TCRdb D call of TRBD2 is not possible without DNA. This CDR3 has 16 amino acids. In germline, CDR1 is SGHTA, CDR2 FQGNSA. CDR3 protein: CASSGSGRFFTDTQYF. The full variable domain, in which reference TRBV7-2 and TRBJ2-3 provide the parts outside the CDR3, is GAGVSQSPSNKVTEKGKDVELRCDPISGHTALYWYRQSLGQGLEFLIYFQGNSAPDKSGLPSDRFSAERTGGSVSTLTIQRTQQEDSAVYLCASSGSGRFFTDTQYFGPGTRLTVL.

CDR3 residues: CASFDMRQGANTGELFF. V usage is TRBV5-4 and J usage is TRBJ2-2; as DNA is missing, the TRBD1 call by TCRdb cannot be tested. The germline V gene has CDR1 SGHNT and CDR2 YYREEE (reference sequence). This CDR3 spans 17 amino acids.

V and J are TRBV7-9 and TRBJ2-3; TCRdb reports TRBD1, a call that lacks DNA to check it against. The CDR3 length is 14 residues. Germline CDR1 reads SEHNR; CDR2 reads FQNEAQ (reference sequence). The CDR3 loop reads CAGLPGGGTDTQYF.

The chain uses TRBV29-1 and TRBJ2-5; checking the TCRdb D call of TRBD1 is not possible without DNA. Germline V CDR1 and CDR2: SQVTM, ANQGSEA. The CDR3 sequence is 12 residues long. The CDR3 region is CSVEVGAETQYF.

This sequence joins TRBV6-1 and TRBJ2-3. Germline V lookup: CDR1 MNHNS, CDR2 SASEGT. This CDR3 spans 14 amino acids. The CDR3 loop reads CASKRSRGTDTQYF.

The chain joins TRBV12-3 or TRBV12-4 to TRBJ2-2; the D call of TRBD2 rests on TCRdb alone, since no DNA is present to check it. The CDR3 is 20 amino acids. The chain's CDR3 is CASSFNGRGLAGADTGELFF.

The genes are TRBV7-9 and TRBJ2-7; TCRdb indicates TRBD1, and absent DNA this call remains unverified. The CDR3 consists of 14 residues. Per the germline V gene, CDR1 is SEHNR and CDR2 is FQNEAQ (reference sequence). CDR3 region: CASRAGGVSYEQYF.

The V and J genes are TRBV7-9 and TRBJ2-7; TCRdb reports TRBD1, a call that lacks DNA to check it against. The CDR3 covers 14 residues. In germline, CDR1 is SEHNR, CDR2 FQNEAQ (reference sequence). The chain's CDR3 is CASSGAPITYEQYF.

This chain connects TRBV4-3 to TRBJ2-5; TCRdb's D call of TRBD1 is untestable without DNA. CDR3 length: 15 amino acids. From germline, CDR1 is LGHNA and CDR2 YSLEER. CDR3 protein: CASSQGLGPWETQYF.

This rearrangement joins TRBV7-3 to TRBJ1-1; the TRBD1 assignment by TCRdb is unverifiable without DNA. The germline gives CDR1 SGHTA, CDR2 FQGTGA. The CDR3 is made up of 13 amino acids. This CDR3 reads CASSEGTNTEAFF.

The chain employs TRBV6-5 and TRBJ2-2; lacking DNA, the TRBD1 call made by TCRdb goes unchecked. The CDR3 is 16 residues long. Germline V gene data show CDR1 as MNHEY and CDR2 as SVGAGI. The CDR3 spells CASSYQLPGVAGELFF.

J is TRBJ1-2 and V is TRBV12-3 or TRBV12-4. This CDR3 contains 13 residues. The CDR3 sequence is CASSLRGSNGYTF.